The present entry profiles one T cell receptor (beta chain) with its context. The antigen remains undetermined. The data were obtained in a study of glioma-infiltrating T cells. Study conclusions and caveats: Gliomas, especially low-grade, showed above-expected tissue-blood divergence; non-neoplastic patients showed below.

TCR alpha and beta CDR3 regions were amplified from RNA using iRepertoire nested multiplex PCR. MiXCR, applied by TCRdb to the multiplex PCR reads, yields one record per CDR3 protein. The sample includes around 350,000 distinct CDR3 sequences, roughly two fifths of them seen just once. This CDR3 has 12 residues. V was clipped by 5 bases and J by 9 bases; unmatched bases: 7. Germline loops: CDR1 MGHRA, CDR2 YSYEKL. This clonotype originated in a human donor with low-grade glioma or glioblastoma, undergoing nonglioma brain surgery, or in good health (not recorded which). This chain links TRBV4-1 with TRBJ2-7; 7 positions match TRBD1. Sequencing was carried out using glioma tissue, nonneoplastic brain tissue, or PBMCs (not recorded which). Here the CDR3 reads CASSTQGTGQYF. CDR3 DNA sequence: TGCGCCAGCAGCACACAGGGGACGGGGCAGTACTTC.